The T cell receptor (beta chain) under discussion was sequenced for a study of graft-versus-host responses after intestinal transplantation. The CDR3 extends over 15 amino acids. The J segment lost 6 bases and the V segment lost 5 bases, leaving 9 bases of the junction unmatched. Germline assignment: CDR1 MGHRA and CDR2 YSYEKL. Sequencing used immunoSEQ multiplex PCR; TCRdb keeps in-frame clones, though not all of them. The sample lists about 19,000 clones, around 86% occurring once. The posterior iliac crest or another site supplied bone marrow after transplant. The sequencing used bone marrow, collected around 120 days after transplant. The chain combines TRBV4-1 with TRBJ1-2; 10 nucleotides line up with TRBD1. The clonotype was recovered from a human patient who received an intestinal transplant, so some T cells may come from the graft donor. The CDR3 is CASSTRQGASNGYTF. CDR3 DNA sequence: TGCGCCAGCAGCACCCGACAGGGGGCATCTAATGGCTACACCTTC.